This T cell receptor (beta chain) was recovered during a study of patients and donors after allogeneic stem cell transplantation. MiXCR was run by TCRdb on the RT-PCR reads, yielding one entry per CDR3 protein. The sample holds roughly 880,000 distinct CDR3 sequences, about a sixth seen once. Germline V gene lookup returns CDR1 SGDLS and CDR2 YYNGEE. CDR3 length equals 14 residues. Trimming removed 3 bases at V and 0 bases at J, with 10 bases between. A few counts support this clonotype. Sample: blood, either unsorted or a sorted T cell fraction (not recorded which). The origin of this receptor is a human donor who was either an allogeneic HSCT recipient or a stem cell or donor lymphocyte infusion donor (not recorded which). It is not recorded whose cells these are; they may come from a transplant donor. The V gene is TRBV9, the J gene TRBJ2-7; no clear D gene. Written as DNA, the CDR3 is TGTGCCAGCAGCGGGCGGTCGAGCTCCTACGAGCAGTACTTC. Translation gives CASSGRSSSYEQYF.